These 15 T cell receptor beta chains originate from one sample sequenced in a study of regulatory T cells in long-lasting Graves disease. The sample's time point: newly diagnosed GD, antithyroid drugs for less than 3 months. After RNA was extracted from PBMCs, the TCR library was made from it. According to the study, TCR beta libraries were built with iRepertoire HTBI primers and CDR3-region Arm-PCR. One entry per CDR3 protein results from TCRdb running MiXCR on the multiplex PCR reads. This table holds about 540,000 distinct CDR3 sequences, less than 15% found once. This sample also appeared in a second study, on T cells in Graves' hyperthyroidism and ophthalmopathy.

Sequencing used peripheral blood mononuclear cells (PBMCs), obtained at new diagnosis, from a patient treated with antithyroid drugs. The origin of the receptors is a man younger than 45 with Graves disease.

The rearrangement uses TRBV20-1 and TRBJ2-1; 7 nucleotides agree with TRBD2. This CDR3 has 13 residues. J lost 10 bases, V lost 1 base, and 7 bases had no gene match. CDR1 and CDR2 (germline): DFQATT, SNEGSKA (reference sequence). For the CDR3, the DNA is TGCAGTGCTAGAGTTGCGGGAGTAGGGGAGCAGTTCTTC. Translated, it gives CSARVAGVGEQFF.

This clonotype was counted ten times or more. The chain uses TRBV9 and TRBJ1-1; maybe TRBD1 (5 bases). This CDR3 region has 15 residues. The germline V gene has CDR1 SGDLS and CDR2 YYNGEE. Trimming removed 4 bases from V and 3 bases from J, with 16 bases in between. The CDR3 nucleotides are TGTGCCAGCAGCCCAAGAGGGGTGGCCCACACTGAAGCTTTCTTT. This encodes CASSPRGVAHTEAFF.

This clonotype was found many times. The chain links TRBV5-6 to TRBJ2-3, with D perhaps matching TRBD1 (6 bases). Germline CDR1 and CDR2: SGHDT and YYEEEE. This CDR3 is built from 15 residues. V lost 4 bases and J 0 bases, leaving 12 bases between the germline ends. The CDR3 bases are TGTGCCAGCAGCCCAAACCAGGGGAGCACAGATACGCAGTATTTT. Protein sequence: CASSPNQGSTDTQYF. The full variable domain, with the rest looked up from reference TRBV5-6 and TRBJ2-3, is DAGVTQSPTHLIKTRGQQVTLRCSPKSGHDTVSWYQQALGQGPQFIFQYYEEEERQRGNFPDRFSGHQFPNYSSELNVNALLLGDSALYLCASSPNQGSTDTQYFGPGTRLTVL.

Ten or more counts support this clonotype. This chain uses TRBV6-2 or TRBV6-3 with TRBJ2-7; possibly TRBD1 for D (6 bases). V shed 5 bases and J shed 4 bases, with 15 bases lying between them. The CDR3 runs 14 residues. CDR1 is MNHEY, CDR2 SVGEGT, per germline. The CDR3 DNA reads TGTGCCAGCAGTGGACAGCGAAGCACGTACGAGCAGTACTTC. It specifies CASSGQRSTYEQYF.

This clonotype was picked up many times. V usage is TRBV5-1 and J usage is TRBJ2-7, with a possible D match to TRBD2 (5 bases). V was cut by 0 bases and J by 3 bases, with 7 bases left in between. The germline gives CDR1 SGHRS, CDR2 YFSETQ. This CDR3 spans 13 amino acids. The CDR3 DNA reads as TGCGCCAGCAGCTTGGGGGGAGACTACGAGCAGTACTTC. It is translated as CASSLGGDYEQYF.

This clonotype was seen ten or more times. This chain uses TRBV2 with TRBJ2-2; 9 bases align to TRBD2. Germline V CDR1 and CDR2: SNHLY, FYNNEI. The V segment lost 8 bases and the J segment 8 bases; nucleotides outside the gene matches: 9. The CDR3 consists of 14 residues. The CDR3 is CASGKAGGAGELFF. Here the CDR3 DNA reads TGTGCCAGCGGGAAAGCGGGGGGAGCTGGGGAGCTGTTTTTT.

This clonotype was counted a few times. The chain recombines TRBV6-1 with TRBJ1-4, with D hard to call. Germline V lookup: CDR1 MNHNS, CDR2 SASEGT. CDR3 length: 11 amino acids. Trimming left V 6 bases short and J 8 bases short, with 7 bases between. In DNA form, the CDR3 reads TGTGCCAGCAGCATACAGGAAAAACTGTTTTTT. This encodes CASSIQEKLFF.

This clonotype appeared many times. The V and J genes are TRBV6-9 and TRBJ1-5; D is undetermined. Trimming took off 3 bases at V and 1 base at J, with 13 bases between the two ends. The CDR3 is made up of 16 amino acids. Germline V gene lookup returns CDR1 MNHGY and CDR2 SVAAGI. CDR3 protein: CASSYGRPWSNQPQHF. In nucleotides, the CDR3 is TGTGCCAGCAGTTACGGTCGGCCCTGGAGCAATCAGCCCCAGCATTTT.

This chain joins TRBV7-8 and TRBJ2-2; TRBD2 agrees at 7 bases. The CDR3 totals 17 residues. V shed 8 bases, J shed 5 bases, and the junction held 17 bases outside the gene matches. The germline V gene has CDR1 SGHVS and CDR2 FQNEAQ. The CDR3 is CASSNNPGGRGTGELFF. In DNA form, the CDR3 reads TGTGCCAGCTCAAACAACCCGGGGGGTCGAGGAACCGGGGAGCTGTTTTTT.

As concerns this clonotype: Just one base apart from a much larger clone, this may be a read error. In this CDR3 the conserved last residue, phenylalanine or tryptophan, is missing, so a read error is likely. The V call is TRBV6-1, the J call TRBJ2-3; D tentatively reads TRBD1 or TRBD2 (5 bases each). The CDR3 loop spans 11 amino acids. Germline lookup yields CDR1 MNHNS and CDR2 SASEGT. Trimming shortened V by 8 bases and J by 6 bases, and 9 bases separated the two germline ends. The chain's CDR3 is CASGDLDTQYL. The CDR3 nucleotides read TGTGCCAGCGGGGACCTGGATACGCAGTATCTT.

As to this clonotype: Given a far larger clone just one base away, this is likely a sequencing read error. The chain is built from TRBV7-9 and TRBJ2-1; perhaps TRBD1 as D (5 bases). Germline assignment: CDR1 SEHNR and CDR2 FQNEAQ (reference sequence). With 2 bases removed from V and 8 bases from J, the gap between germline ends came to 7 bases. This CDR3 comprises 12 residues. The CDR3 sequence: CASSLRGHEQFF. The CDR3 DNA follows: TGTGCCAGCAGCTTAAGGGGCCATGAGCAGTTCTTC.

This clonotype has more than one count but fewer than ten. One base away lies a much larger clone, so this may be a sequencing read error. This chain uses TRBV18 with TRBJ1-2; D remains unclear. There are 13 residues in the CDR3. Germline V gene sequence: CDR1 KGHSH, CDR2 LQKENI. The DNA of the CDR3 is TGTGCCAGCTCACCGGACGAGTACTATGACTACACCTTC. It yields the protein CASSPDEYYDYTF. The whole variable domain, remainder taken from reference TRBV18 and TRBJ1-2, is NAGVMQNPRHLVRRRGQEARLRCSPMKGHSHVYWYRQLPEEGLKFMVYLQKENIIDESGMPKERFSAEFPKEGPSILRIQQVVRGDSAAYFCASSPDEYYDYTFGSGTRLTVV.

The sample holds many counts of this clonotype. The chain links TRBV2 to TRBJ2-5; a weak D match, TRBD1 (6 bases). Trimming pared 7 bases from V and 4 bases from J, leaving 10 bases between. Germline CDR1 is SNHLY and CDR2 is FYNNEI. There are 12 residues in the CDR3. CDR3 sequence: CASKGDPETQYF. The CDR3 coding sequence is TGTGCCAGCAAGGGGGATCCAGAGACCCAGTACTTC.

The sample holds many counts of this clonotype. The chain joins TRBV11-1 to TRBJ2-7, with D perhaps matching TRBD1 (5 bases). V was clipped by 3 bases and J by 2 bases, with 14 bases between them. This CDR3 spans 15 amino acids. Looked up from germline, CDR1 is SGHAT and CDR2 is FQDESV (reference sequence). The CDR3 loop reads CASSLGPDKAYEQYF. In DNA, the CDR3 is TGTGCCAGCAGCTTGGGCCCGGACAAAGCCTACGAGCAGTACTTC.

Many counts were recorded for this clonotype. The chain's CDR3 is CATSNRVGTEAFF. CDR3 nucleotides: TGTGCCACCAGCAACAGGGTGGGCACTGAAGCTTTCTTT. V gene TRBV24-1 combines with J gene TRBJ1-1; a weak D match, TRBD1 (6 bases). The germline V gene encodes CDR1 KGHDR and CDR2 SFDVKD. This CDR3 has 13 amino acids. Trimming removed 7 bases from V and 4 bases from J, with 12 bases in between.